These 8 T cell receptor beta chains originate from one sample sequenced in a study of beta chain features in type 1 diabetes. The isolated RNA, all of it, was reverse transcribed, so expressed TCRB transcripts were what got sequenced. TCRdb keeps only in-frame clones here, not all; method: immunoSEQ multiplex PCR. The sample records under 900,000 clones, roughly a sixth being singletons. Sequencing was done on a sample of naive CD4+ T cells from blood. The receptors come from a young woman in good health.

This clone showed up just a few times. The rearrangement links TRBV7-2 to TRBJ2-7; TRBD2 agrees at 7 bases. This CDR3 has 14 residues. Germline values: CDR1 SGHTA, CDR2 FQGNSA. Trimming cost V 4 bases and J 2 bases; bases outside gene matches: 5. The CDR3 protein is CASSSGGTAYEQYF. CDR3 bases: TGTGCCAGCAGCTCCGGGGGGACTGCCTACGAGCAGTACTTC. Full variable domain (remainder filled in from reference TRBV7-2 and TRBJ2-7): GAGVSQSPSNKVTEKGKDVELRCDPISGHTALYWYRQSLGQGLEFLIYFQGNSAPDKSGLPSDRFSAERTGGSVSTLTIQRTQQEDSAVYLCASSSGGTAYEQYFGPGTRLTVT.

The rearrangement joins TRBV7-2 to TRBJ2-1; D may match TRBD1 or TRBD2 (5 bases each). CDR1 and CDR2 (germline): SGHTA, FQGNSA. V was cut by 5 bases and J by 0 bases, with 17 bases left in between. This CDR3 region has 17 residues. CDR3 in amino acids: CASSPAGTSSSYNEQFF. The CDR3 bases are TGTGCCAGCAGCCCCGCCGGGACGTCAAGCTCCTACAATGAGCAGTTCTTC.

V and J are TRBV27 and TRBJ2-2, with TRBD1 matching 7 bases. This CDR3 is built from 15 residues. The V segment lost 5 bases and the J segment 4 bases; nucleotides outside the gene matches: 7. Germline assignment: CDR1 MNHEY and CDR2 SMNVEV (reference sequence). The CDR3 protein is CASSTTGQPTGELFF. The CDR3 DNA is TGTGCCAGCAGTACGACGGGACAGCCCACCGGGGAGCTGTTTTTT.

This clone was seen only a few times. The chain links TRBV7-9 to TRBJ2-6, with D unclear. The CDR3 spans 13 residues. V was pared by 7 bases and J by 3 bases, with 7 bases between. Germline V gives CDR1 SEHNR, CDR2 FQNEAQ (reference sequence). This CDR3 reads CASTPLGANVLTF. In DNA form, the CDR3 reads TGTGCCAGCACCCCACTTGGGGCCAACGTCCTGACTTTC.

The chain recombines TRBV5-1 with TRBJ2-5; D might be TRBD1 (7 bases). CDR1 SGHRS and CDR2 YFSETQ come from the germline V gene. The CDR3 contains 15 residues. Trimming took 1 base from V and 5 from J, leaving 15 bases between them. CDR3 region: CASSLLATGRETQYF. The CDR3 nucleotides read TGCGCCAGCAGCTTGTTAGCGACAGGGAGGGAGACCCAGTACTTC.

A word on this clone: Other DNA variants within this sample encode the same CDR3. The V call is TRBV28, the J call TRBJ2-1, with TRBD2 identical over 12 bases. The CDR3 totals 15 residues. V was clipped by 5 bases and J by 4 bases; unmatched bases: 3. CDR1 and CDR2 (germline): MDHEN, SYDVKM. The CDR3 here is CASSPGTSGYNEQFF. In DNA, the CDR3 is TGTGCCAGCAGTCCGGGGACTAGCGGGTACAATGAGCAGTTCTTC.

The chain carries TRBV10-3 and TRBJ1-1; the D is unclear. Germline CDR1 is ENHRY and CDR2 is SYGVKD. V lost 8 bases to trimming and J lost 11 bases, with 24 bases between them. The CDR3 contains 14 residues. The CDR3 DNA is TGTGCCATCTCATCTTTAGGACTTTCGGGTGCTGCTTTCTTT. Its protein product is CAISSLGLSGAAFF.

This clone was counted between two and nine times. The chain is built from TRBV6-1 and TRBJ2-1; a possible D gene is TRBD1 (5 bases). V was clipped by 6 bases and J by 3 bases, with 9 bases between them. Germline CDR1 and CDR2: MNHNS and SASEGT. The CDR3 has 13 amino acids. CDR3 sequence reads: CASRGPGYNEQFF. The CDR3, as DNA: TGTGCCAGCAGGGGGCCGGGCTACAATGAGCAGTTCTTC.